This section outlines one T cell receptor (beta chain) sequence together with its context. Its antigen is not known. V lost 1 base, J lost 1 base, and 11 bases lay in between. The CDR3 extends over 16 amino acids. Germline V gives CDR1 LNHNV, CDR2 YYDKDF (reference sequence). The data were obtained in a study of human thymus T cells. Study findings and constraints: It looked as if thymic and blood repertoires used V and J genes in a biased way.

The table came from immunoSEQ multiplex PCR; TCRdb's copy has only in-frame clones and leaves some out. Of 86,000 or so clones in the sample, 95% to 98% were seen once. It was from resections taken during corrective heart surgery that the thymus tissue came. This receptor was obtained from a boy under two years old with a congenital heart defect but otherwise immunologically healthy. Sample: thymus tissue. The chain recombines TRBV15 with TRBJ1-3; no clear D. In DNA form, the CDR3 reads TGTGCCACCAGCAGAGGGGGAACCGATTCTGGAAACACCATATATTTT. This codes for CATSRGGTDSGNTIYF.